The sequence of this T cell receptor (beta chain) was determined in a study of blood T cell repertoires in COVID-19. Original handling: Quantification of nucleated cells was approximated via reference gene primer amplification. This table comes from immunoSEQ multiplex PCR, and its TCRdb copy is limited to in-frame clones, with some not included. D and trimming come from the DNA, and the V and J calls and clone size come from that table. The repertoire holds about 46,000 clones, with approximately 83% as singletons. V gave up 6 bases and J gave up 1 base; unmatched junction bases: 9. The germline V gene encodes CDR1 MDHEN and CDR2 SYDVKM. This CDR3 has 15 amino acids.

The sample consisted of peripheral blood. This sequence originates from a human donor in a cohort sampled during active COVID-19. The donor label of this sample is uncertain. The V and J genes are TRBV28 and TRBJ2-7; 7 nucleotides line up with TRBD1. CDR3 residues: CASSRARQGSYEQYF. CDR3 bases: TGTGCCAGCAGCCGCGCAAGACAGGGTTCCTACGAGCAGTACTTC.